This is a list of T cell receptor beta chains from one sample in a study of T cell changes during pregnancy in multiple sclerosis. The assay was immunoSEQ multiplex PCR, and TCRdb's table has in-frame clones only and misses some. The repertoire holds around 36,000 clones, with just over 90% as singletons. Specimen: peripheral blood, collected before pregnancy. These receptors originate from a female donor with multiple sclerosis, enrolled in a pregnancy study. Both conserved end residues are part of each CDR3. A D gene is named only where the DNA matches it firmly. Size values are once, few and many counts, or a class for expanded clones, and some rows have none.

TGTGCCAGTAGTATTGTAGCCTGGGATACGCAGTATTTT,CASSIVAWDTQYF,NA,NA,TRBV19,TRBJ2-3
TGTGCCACCAGCGCCGGGACAGGGTCCTACGAGCAGTACTTC,CATSAGTGSYEQYF,TRBD1,NA,TRBV15,TRBJ2-7
TGCAGCGTTGCACAGGGTTATCATGAGCAGTTCTTC,CSVAQGYHEQFF,NA,NA,TRBV29-1,TRBJ2-1
TGTGCCAGCGGTCAGGCGGGTTTCGGCAATCAGCCCCAGCATTTT,CASGQAGFGNQPQHF,NA,NA,TRBV28,TRBJ1-5
TGTGCCAGCAGCTTAGGGGCACTAGCGGTCCACGGGGAGCTGTTTTTT,CASSLGALAVHGELFF,TRBD2,NA,TRBV7-2,TRBJ2-2
TGTGCCAGCAGCCCAACTCAGGGCCTTAATGAAAAACTGTTTTTT,CASSPTQGLNEKLFF,NA,once,TRBV7-9,TRBJ1-4
TGTGCCAGCAGCTTTTCCGGGGGGGGGAGTTGGTCACCCCTCCACTTT,CASSFSGGGSWSPLHF,NA,NA,TRBV13,TRBJ1-6
TGTGCCAGCAGAGTATACCCGGGGAATCAGCCCCAGCATTTT,CASRVYPGNQPQHF,NA,NA,TRBV2,TRBJ1-5
TGCGCCAGCAGCTTGGGTGGGACTAGCGGGAGCAAACGGAATGAGCAGTTCTTC,CASSLGGTSGSKRNEQFF,TRBD2,NA,TRBV5-1,TRBJ2-1
TGTGCCTGGAGTGTAACGCGGAACACTGAAGCTTTCTTT,CAWSVTRNTEAFF,NA,NA,TRBV30,TRBJ1-1
TGTGCCAGCAGTCCGGGACTAGGGCCCTACAATGAGCAGTTCTTC,CASSPGLGPYNEQFF,TRBD2,NA,TRBV27,TRBJ2-1
TGTGCCAGCAGCTTAGTAGAGGGGGCAAGTGAAAAACTGTTTTTT,CASSLVEGASEKLFF,TRBD1,NA,TRBV7-9,TRBJ1-4
TGTGCCAGTAGTACAACAGGGGCCGATACGCAGTATTTT,CASSTTGADTQYF,TRBD1,NA,TRBV19,TRBJ2-3
TGTGCCAGTAGTCTCCACCGGTCCTCCTCTGGAAACACCATATATTTT,CASSLHRSSSGNTIYF,NA,NA,TRBV19,TRBJ1-3
TGTGCCAGCTCACCCTGGGGGCTGGCGGGAGCACAAGAGACCCAGTACTTC,CASSPWGLAGAQETQYF,NA,once,TRBV18,TRBJ2-5
TGCGCCAGCAGCTTGAATCCGGGACTAGCGGGAGTTGATACGCAGTATTTT,CASSLNPGLAGVDTQYF,TRBD2,NA,TRBV5-1,TRBJ2-3
TGCGCCAGCAGAGTGGTGGTAGCGGGAGTAGATTCCGGGGAGCTGTTTTTT,CASRVVVAGVDSGELFF,TRBD2,NA,TRBV10-1,TRBJ2-2
TGTGCCAGCAGTTCAACAGGGGGCGCCCAGAACACCATATATTTT,CASSSTGGAQNTIYF,TRBD1,NA,TRBV5-5,TRBJ1-3